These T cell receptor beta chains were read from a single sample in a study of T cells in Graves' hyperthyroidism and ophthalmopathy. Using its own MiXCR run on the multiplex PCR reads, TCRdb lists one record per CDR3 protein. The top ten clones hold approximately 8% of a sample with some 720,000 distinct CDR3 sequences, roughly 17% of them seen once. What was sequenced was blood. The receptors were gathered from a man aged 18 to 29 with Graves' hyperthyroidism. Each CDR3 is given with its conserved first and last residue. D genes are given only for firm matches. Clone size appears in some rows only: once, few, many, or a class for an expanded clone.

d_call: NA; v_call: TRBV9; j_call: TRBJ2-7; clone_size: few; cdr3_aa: CASSVGDTYEQYF; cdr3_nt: TGTGCCAGCAGCGTAGGGGACACATACGAGCAGTACTTC
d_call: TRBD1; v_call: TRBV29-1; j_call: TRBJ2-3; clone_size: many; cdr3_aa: CSVVTGGTDTQYF; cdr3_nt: TGCAGCGTTGTGACAGGGGGCACAGATACGCAGTATTTT
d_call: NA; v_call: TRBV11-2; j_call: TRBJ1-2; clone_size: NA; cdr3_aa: CASSFGQGGDGYTF; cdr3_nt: TGTGCCAGCAGCTTCGGGCAGGGTGGGGATGGCTACACCTTC
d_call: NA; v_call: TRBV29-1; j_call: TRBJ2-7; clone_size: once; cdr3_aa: CSVEFSAGAKGEQYF; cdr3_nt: TGCAGCGTTGAATTTAGTGCAGGGGCCAAGGGCGAGCAGTACTTC
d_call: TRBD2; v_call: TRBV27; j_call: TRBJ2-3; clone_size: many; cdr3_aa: CASSSRLASQRDTQYF; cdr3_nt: TGTGCCAGCAGTTCCAGACTAGCATCTCAGAGGGATACGCAGTATTTT
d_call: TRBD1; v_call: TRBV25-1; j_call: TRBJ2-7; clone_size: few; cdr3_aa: CASGVGQGAYEQYF; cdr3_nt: TGTGCCAGCGGGGTGGGACAGGGAGCCTACGAGCAGTACTTC
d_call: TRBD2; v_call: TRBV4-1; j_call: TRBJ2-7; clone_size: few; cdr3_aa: CASSPQGTSGTTYEQYF; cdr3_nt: TGCGCCAGCAGCCCCCAGGGGACTAGCGGGACTACGTACGAGCAGTACTTC
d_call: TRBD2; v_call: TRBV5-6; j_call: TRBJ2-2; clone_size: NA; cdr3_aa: CASSLEVGLAGVLGTGELFF; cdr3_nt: TGTGCCAGCAGCTTGGAGGTAGGGCTAGCGGGAGTTCTGGGAACCGGGGAGCTGTTTTTT
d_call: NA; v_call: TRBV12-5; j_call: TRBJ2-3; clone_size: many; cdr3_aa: CASAPGLPTDTQYF; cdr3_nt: TGTGCTAGTGCCCCGGGACTGCCCACAGATACGCAGTATTTT
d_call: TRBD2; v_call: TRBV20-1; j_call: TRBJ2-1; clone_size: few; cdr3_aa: CSAREGGSGYNEQFF; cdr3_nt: TGCAGTGCTAGAGAAGGCGGGAGCGGGTACAATGAGCAGTTCTTC
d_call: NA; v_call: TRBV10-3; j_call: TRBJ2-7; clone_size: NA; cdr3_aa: CAIRKFGSDFAYEQYF; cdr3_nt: TGTGCCATCAGAAAGTTTGGATCGGACTTCGCCTACGAGCAGTACTTC
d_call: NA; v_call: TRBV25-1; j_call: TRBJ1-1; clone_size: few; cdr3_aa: CASSPQFPTEAFF; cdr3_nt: TGTGCCAGCAGTCCACAGTTCCCCACTGAAGCTTTCTTT
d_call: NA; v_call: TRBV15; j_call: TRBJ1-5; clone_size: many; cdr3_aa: CATSRDDQPQHF; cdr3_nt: TGTGCCACCAGCAGAGATGATCAGCCCCAGCATTTT
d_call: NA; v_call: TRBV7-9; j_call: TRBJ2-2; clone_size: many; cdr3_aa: CASSLDPVANTGELFF; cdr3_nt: TGTGCCAGCAGCTTAGATCCCGTCGCGAACACCGGGGAGCTGTTTTTT
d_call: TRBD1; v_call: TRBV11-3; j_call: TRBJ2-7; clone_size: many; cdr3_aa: CASSLAGTGEIEQYF; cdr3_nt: TGTGCCAGCAGCTTAGCCGGGACAGGGGAGATCGAGCAGTACTTC
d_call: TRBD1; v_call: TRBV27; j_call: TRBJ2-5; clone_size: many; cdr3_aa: CASSPQGRDRGYQETQYF; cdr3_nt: TGTGCCAGCAGTCCCCAAGGGAGGGACAGGGGTTACCAAGAGACCCAGTACTTC
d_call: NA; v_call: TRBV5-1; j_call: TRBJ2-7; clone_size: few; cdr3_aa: CASSSGVAESLEQYF; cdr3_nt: TGCGCCAGCAGCTCGGGGGTCGCGGAGAGCCTCGAGCAGTACTTC
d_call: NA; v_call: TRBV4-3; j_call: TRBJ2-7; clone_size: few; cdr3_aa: CASSQGVHGPYEQYF; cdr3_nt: TGCGCCAGCAGCCAAGGCGTACACGGCCCTTACGAGCAGTACTTC
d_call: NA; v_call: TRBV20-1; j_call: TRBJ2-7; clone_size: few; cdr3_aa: CSASKPLGVVAYEQYF; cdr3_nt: TGCAGTGCTAGTAAACCCCTGGGGGTTGTTGCCTACGAGCAGTACTTC
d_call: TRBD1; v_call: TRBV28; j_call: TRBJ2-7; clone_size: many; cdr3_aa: CASSSRQGWSYEQYF; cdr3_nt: TGTGCCAGCAGTTCCCGACAGGGCTGGTCCTACGAGCAGTACTTC
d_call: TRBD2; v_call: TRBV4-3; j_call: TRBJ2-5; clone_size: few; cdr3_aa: CASSQDSSGSGSMSMWETQYF; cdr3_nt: TGCGCCAGCAGCCAAGATAGTTCTGGTAGCGGGAGTATGTCTATGTGGGAGACCCAGTACTTC
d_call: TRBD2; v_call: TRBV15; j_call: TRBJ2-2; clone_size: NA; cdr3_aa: CATSESIPSGPKGTGELFF; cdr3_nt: TGTGCCACCAGCGAGTCCATCCCTAGCGGTCCTAAAGGGACCGGGGAGCTGTTTTTT
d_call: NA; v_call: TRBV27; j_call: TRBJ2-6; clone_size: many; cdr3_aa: CASSGPGTSATSGANVLTF; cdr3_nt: TGTGCCAGCAGTGGGCCCGGGACATCAGCCACCTCTGGGGCCAACGTCCTGACTTTC
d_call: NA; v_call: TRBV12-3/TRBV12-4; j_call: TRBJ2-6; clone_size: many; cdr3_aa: CASSLPGQGFSGANVLTF; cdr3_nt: TGTGCCAGCAGTTTACCTGGCCAGGGCTTCTCTGGGGCCAACGTCCTGACTTTC
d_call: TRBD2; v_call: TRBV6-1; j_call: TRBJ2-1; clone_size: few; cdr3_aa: CASRSRDYPNNEQFF; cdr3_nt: TGTGCCAGCAGATCCCGGGACTATCCGAACAATGAGCAGTTCTTC
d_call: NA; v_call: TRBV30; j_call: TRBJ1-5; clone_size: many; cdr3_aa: CAWSNTGNVDQPQHF; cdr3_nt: TGTGCCTGGAGCAATACGGGGAACGTTGATCAGCCCCAGCATTTT
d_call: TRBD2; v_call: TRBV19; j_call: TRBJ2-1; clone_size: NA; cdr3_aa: CASSISRGLAGVYNEQFF; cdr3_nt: TGTGCCAGTAGTATAAGCAGGGGACTAGCGGGAGTCTACAATGAGCAGTTCTTC
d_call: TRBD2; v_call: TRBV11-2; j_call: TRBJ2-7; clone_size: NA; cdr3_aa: CASSQALAGGYEQYF; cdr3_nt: TGTGCCAGCAGCCAAGCTCTAGCGGGAGGCTACGAGCAGTACTTC
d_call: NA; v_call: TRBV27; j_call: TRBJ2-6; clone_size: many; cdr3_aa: CASSFVGLIFSGANVLTF; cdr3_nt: TGTGCCAGCAGTTTCGTTGGCCTCATATTCTCTGGGGCCAACGTCCTGACTTTC
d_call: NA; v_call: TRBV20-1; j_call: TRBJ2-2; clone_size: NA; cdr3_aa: CSATGSANTGELFF; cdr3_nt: TGCAGTGCTACAGGCTCCGCGAACACCGGGGAGCTGTTTTTT
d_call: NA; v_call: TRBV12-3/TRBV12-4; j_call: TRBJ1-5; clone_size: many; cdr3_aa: CASSPLTAYSNQPQHF; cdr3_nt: TGTGCCAGCAGTCCATTGACAGCCTATAGCAATCAGCCCCAGCATTTT
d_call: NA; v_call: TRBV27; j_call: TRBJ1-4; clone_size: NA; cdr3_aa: CASSLRRNNEKLFF; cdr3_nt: TGTGCCAGCAGTTTACGGCGGAACAATGAAAAACTGTTTTTT
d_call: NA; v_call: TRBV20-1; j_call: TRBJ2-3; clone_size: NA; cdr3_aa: CSASPAPATDTQYF; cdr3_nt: TGCAGTGCTAGCCCGGCCCCGGCGACAGATACGCAGTATTTT
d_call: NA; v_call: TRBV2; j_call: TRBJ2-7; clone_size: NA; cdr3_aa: CASRDDSYEQYF; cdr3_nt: TGTGCCAGCCGGGACGATTCCTACGAGCAGTACTTC
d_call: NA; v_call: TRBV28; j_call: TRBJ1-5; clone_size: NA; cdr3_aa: CASVDVNQPQHF; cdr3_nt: TGTGCCAGCGTGGACGTCAATCAGCCCCAGCATTTT
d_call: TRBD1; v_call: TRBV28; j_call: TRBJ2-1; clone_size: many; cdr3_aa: CASSRGTGGLNEQFF; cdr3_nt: TGTGCCAGCAGTCGCGGGACAGGGGGCCTCAATGAGCAGTTCTTC
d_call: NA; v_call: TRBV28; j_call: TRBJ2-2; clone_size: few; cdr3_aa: CATLSAKPGELFF; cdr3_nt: TGTGCCACCCTCTCAGCGAAGCCCGGGGAGCTGTTTTTT